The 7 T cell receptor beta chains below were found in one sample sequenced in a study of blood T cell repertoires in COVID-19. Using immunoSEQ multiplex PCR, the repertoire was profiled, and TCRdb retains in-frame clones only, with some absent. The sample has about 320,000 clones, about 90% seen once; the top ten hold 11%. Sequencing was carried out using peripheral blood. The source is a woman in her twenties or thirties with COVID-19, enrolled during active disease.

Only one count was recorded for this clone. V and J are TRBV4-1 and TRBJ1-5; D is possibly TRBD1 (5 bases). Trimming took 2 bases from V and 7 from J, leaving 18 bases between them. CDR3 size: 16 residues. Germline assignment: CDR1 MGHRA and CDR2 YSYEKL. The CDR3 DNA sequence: TGCGCCAGCAGCCAACCAAGGACCCAGGGCGCCCAGCCCCAGCATTTT. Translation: CASSQPRTQGAQPQHF.

The chain's CDR3 is CASKWSSYEQYF. In DNA form, the CDR3 reads TGTGCCAGCAAGTGGAGCTCCTACGAGCAGTACTTC. This chain connects TRBV2 to TRBJ2-7; D gene ambiguous. CDR1 and CDR2 from the germline V gene are SNHLY and FYNNEI. V dropped 7 bases and J dropped 0 bases, with 7 bases sitting between them. This CDR3 is built from 12 residues.

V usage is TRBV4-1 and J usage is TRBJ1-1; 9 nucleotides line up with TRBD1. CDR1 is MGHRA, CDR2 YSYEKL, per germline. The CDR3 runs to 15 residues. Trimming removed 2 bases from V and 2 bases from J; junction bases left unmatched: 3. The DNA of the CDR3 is TGCGCCAGCAGCCAAAGACAGGGGGTAAACACTGAAGCTTTCTTT. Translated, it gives CASSQRQGVNTEAFF.

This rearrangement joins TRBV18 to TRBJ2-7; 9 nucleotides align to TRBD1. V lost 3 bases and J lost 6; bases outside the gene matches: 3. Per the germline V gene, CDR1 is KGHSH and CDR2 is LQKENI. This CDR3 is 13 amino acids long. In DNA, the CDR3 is TGTGCCAGCTCACCTCCGGGACAGGGCGAGCAGTACTTC. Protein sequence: CASSPPGQGEQYF.

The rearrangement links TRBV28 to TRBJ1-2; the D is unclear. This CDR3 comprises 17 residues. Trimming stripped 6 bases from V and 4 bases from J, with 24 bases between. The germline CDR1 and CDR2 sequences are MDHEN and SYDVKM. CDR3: CASRANPVPPKRYGYTF. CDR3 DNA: TGTGCCAGCAGGGCCAACCCCGTACCCCCGAAACGCTATGGCTACACCTTC.

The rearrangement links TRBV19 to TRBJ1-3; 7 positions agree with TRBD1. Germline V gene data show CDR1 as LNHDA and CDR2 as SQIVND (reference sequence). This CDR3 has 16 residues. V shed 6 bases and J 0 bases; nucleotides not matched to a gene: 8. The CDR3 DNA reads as TGTGCCAGTAGCGAGACAGGGTCCCGCTCTGGAAACACCATATATTTT. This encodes CASSETGSRSGNTIYF.

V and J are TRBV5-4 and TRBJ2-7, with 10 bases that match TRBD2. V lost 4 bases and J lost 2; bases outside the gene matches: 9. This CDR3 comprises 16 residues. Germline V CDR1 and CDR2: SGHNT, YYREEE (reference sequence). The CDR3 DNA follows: TGTGCCAGCAGCCGCCTAGCGGGGGCCCCCCCCTACGAGCAGTACTTC. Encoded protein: CASSRLAGAPPYEQYF. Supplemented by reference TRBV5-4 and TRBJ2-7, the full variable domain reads ETGVTQSPTHLIKTRGQQVTLRCSSQSGHNTVSWYQQALGQGPQFIFQYYREEENGRGNFPPRFSGLQFPNYSSELNVNALELDDSALYLCASSRLAGAPPYEQYFGPGTRLTVT.